This entry concerns a single T cell receptor (beta chain). TCRB CDR3 was amplified from 2 ug genomic DNA or less. The primer mix had 60 V beta and 13 J beta primers. Produced via immunoSEQ multiplex PCR; TCRdb's table is partial and in-frame only. The sample consists of approximately 62,000 clones, around nine tenths of them appearing once. Time point reported: after dendritic cell vaccination, including at tumor progression/relapse. PBMC sampling occurred before vaccination, two weeks after the third dose, and at progression. This entry is derived from a study of glioma-infiltrating T cells after dendritic cell vaccination. Study-level background: Autologous tumor lysate was loaded overnight onto monocyte-derived dendritic cells grown less than 8 days with IL-4 and GM-CSF.

Trimming took 8 bases from V and 3 from J; bases not matched to a gene: 7. Germline V CDR1 and CDR2: LGHNA, YSLEER. The CDR3 consists of 15 residues. The chain has TRBV4-3 and TRBJ1-6; 7 nucleotides match TRBD1. This receptor was taken from a human donor with glioblastoma. The starting material was blood, obtained after dendritic cell vaccination. This CDR3 is CASAVQGDYNSPLHF. DNA of the CDR3: TGCGCCAGCGCCGTCCAGGGGGACTATAATTCACCCCTCCACTTT.